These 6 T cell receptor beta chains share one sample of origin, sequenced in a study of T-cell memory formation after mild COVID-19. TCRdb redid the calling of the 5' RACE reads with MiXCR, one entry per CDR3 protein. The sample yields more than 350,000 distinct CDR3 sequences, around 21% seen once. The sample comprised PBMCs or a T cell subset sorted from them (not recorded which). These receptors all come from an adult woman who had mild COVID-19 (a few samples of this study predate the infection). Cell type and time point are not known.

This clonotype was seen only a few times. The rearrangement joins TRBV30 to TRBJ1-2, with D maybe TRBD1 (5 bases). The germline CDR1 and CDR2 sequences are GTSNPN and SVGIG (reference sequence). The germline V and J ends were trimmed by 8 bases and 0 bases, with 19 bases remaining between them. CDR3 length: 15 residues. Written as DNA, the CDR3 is TGTGCCAGGGGCAGAGAGGACGCAGCTAACTATGGCTACACCTTC. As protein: CARGREDAANYGYTF.

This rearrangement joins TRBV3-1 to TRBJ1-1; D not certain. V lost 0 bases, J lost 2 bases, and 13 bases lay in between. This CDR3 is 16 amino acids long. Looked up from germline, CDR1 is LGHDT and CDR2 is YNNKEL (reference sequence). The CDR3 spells CASSQDREGGNTEAFF. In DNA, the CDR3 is TGTGCCAGCAGCCAAGATAGGGAGGGTGGAAACACTGAAGCTTTCTTT.

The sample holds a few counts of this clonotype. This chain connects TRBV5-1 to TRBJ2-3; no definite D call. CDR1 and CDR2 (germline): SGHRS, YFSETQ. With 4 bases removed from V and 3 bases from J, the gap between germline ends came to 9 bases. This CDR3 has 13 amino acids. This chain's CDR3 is CASSPYVTDTQYF. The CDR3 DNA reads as TGCGCCAGCAGCCCCTACGTGACAGATACGCAGTATTTT.

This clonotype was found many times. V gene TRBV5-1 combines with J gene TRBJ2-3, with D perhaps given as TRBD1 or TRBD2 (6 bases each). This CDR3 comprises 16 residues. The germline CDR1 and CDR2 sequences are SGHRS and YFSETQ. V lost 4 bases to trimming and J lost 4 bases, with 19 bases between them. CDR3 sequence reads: CASSNLGGGSADTQYF. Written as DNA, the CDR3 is TGCGCCAGCAGCAACCTCGGAGGGGGGTCCGCAGATACGCAGTATTTT.

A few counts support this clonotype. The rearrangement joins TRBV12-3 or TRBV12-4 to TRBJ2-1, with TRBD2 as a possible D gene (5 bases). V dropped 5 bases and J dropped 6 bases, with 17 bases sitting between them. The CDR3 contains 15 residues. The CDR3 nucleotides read TGTGCCAGCAGTCTTGAGCGCGGGTACGTCAATGAGCAGTTCTTC. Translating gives CASSLERGYVNEQFF.

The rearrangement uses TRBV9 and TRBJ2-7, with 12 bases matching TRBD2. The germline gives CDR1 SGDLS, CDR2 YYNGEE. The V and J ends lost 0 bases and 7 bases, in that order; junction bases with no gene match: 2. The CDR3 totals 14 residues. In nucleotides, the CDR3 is TGTGCCAGCAGCGTAGGACTAGCGGGAGCAGAGCAGTACTTC. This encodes CASSVGLAGAEQYF.